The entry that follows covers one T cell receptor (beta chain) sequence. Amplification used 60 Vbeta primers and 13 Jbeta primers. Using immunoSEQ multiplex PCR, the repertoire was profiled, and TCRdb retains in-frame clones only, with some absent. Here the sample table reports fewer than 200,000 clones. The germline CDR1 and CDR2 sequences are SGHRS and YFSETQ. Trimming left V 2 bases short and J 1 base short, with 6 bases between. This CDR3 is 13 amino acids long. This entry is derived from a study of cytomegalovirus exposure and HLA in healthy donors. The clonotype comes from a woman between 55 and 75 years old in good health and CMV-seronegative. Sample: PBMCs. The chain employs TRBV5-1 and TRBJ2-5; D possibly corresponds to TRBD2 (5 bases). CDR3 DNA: TGCGCCAGCAGCTTCCGGGGCCAAGAGACCCAGTACTTC. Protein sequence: CASSFRGQETQYF.